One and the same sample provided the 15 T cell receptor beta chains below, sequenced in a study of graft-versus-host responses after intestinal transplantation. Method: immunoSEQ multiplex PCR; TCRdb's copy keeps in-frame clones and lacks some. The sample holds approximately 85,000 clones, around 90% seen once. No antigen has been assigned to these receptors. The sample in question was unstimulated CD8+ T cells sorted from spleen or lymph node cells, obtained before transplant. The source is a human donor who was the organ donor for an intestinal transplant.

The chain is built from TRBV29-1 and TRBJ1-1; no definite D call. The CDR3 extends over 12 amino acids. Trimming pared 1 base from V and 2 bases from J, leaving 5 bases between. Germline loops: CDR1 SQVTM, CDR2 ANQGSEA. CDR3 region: CSVEGSNTEAFF. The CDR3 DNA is TGCAGCGTTGAAGGGAGTAACACTGAAGCTTTCTTT. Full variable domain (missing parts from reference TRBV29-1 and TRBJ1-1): SAVISQKPSRDICQRGTSLTIQCQVDSQVTMMFWYRQQPGQSLTLIATANQGSEATYESGFVIDKFPISRPNLTFSTLTVSNMSPEDSSIYLCSVEGSNTEAFFGQGTRLTVV.

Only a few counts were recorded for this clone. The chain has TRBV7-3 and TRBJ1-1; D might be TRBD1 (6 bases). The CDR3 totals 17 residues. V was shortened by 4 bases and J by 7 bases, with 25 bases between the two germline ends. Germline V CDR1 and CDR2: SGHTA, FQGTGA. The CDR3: CASSSTAYPQGALEAFF. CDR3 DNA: TGTGCCAGCAGCTCGACCGCCTACCCACAGGGCGCCCTTGAAGCTTTCTTT.

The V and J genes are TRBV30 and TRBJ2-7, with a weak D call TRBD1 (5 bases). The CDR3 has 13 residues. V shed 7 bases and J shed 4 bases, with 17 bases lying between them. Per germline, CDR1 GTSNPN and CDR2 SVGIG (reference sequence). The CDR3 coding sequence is TGTGCCTCCCAGACAGTGCAGAGATACGAGCAGTACTTC. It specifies CASQTVQRYEQYF. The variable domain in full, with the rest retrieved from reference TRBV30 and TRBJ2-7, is SQTIHQWPATLVQPVGSPLSLECTVEGTSNPNLYWYRQAAGRGLQLLFYSVGIGQISSEVPQNLSASRPQDRQFILSSKKLLLSDSGFYLCASQTVQRYEQYFGPGTRLTVT.

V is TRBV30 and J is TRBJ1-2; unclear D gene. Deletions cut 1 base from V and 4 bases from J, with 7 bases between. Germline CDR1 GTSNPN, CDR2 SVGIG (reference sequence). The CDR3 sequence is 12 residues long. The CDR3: CAWSDNSYGYTF. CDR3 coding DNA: TGTGCCTGGAGTGACAACAGCTATGGCTACACCTTC.

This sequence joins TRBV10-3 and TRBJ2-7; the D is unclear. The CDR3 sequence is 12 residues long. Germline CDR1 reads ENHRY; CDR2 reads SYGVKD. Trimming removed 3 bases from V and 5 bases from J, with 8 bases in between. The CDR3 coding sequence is TGTGCCATCAGTGACCTACGTGACGAGCAGTACTTC. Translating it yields CAISDLRDEQYF.

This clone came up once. CDR3 DNA sequence: TGTGCCACCTGGGGAACCAGGGGGGGCTACACCTTC. Protein: CATWGTRGGYTF. This rearrangement joins TRBV15 to TRBJ1-2, with TRBD1 identical over 7 bases. Germline CDR1 LNHNV, CDR2 YYDKDF (reference sequence). The CDR3 has 12 amino acids. Trimming at V came to 8 bases and at J to 8 bases, leaving 8 bases not matched to a gene.

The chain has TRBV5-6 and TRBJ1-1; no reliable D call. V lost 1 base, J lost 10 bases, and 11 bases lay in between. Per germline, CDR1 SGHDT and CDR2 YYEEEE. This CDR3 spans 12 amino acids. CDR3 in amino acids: CASSLLGGRAFF. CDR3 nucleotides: TGTGCCAGCAGCTTGCTGGGCGGTAGAGCTTTCTTT.

This CDR3 is CASSWGVWRDQETQYF. DNA of the CDR3: TGTGCCAGCAGCTGGGGGGTATGGCGGGACCAAGAGACCCAGTACTTC. The J gene is TRBJ2-5, the V gene TRBV7-2, with D possibly being TRBD2 (6 bases). V was clipped by 4 bases and J by 0 bases, with 15 bases between them. Germline lookup yields CDR1 SGHTA and CDR2 FQGNSA. CDR3 size: 16 residues.

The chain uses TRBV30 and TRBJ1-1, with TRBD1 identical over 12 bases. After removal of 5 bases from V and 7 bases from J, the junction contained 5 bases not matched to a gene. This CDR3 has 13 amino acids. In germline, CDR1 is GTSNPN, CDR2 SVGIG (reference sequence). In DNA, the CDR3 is TGTGCCTGGGGGACAGGGGGCCGGGGTGAAGCTTTCTTT. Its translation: CAWGTGGRGEAFF.

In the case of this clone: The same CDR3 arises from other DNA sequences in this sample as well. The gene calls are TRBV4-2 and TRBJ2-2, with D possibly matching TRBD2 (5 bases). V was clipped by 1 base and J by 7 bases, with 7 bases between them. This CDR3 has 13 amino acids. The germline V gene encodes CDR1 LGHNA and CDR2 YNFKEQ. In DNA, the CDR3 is TGTGCCAGCAGCCAAGGTCGGGGCGGGGAGCTGTTTTTT. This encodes CASSQGRGGELFF.

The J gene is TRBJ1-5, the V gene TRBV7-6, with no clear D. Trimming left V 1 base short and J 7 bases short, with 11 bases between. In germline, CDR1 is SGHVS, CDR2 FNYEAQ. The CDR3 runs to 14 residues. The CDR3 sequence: CASSLEGPGQPQHF. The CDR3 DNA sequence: TGTGCCAGCAGCTTAGAGGGCCCAGGACAGCCCCAGCATTTT.

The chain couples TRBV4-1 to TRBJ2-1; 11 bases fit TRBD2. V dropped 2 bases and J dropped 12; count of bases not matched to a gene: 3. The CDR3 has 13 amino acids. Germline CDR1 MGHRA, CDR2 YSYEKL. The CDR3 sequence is CASSQPLAGGQFF. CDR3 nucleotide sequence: TGCGCCAGCAGCCAACCCCTAGCGGGGGGGCAGTTCTTC.

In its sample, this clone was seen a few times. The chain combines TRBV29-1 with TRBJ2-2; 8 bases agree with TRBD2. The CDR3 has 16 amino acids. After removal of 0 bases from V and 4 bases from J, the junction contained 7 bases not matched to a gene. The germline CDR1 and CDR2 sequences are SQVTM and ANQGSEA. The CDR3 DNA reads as TGCAGCGTTGAAGATCCCACGGGGGGGGTCACCGGGGAGCTGTTTTTT. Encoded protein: CSVEDPTGGVTGELFF.

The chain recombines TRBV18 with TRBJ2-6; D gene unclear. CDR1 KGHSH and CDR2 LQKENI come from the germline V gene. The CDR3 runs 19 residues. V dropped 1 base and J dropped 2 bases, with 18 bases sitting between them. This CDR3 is CASSPLPPTDSPGANVLTF. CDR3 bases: TGTGCCAGCTCACCACTCCCCCCCACAGACTCCCCTGGGGCCAACGTCCTGACTTTC.

CDR3 amino acids: CASREDNSIEQFF. CDR3 bases: TGTGCCAGCAGGGAGGATAATAGCATTGAGCAGTTCTTC. J is TRBJ2-1 and V is TRBV2; D is possibly TRBD2 (5 bases). The CDR3 runs 13 residues. With 6 bases removed from V and 9 bases from J, the gap between germline ends came to 15 bases. The germline V gene has CDR1 SNHLY and CDR2 FYNNEI.